This is a list of T cell receptor beta chains from one sample in a study of patients and donors after allogeneic stem cell transplantation. TCRdb fed the RT-PCR reads into MiXCR, producing one record per CDR3 protein. Of approximately 220,000 distinct CDR3 sequences listed, 38% are singletons. Sequenced material: blood, either unsorted or a sorted T cell fraction (not recorded which). These receptors all come from a human donor who was either an allogeneic HSCT recipient or a stem cell or donor lymphocyte infusion donor (not recorded which). It is not recorded whose cells these are; they may come from a transplant donor. The CDR3 runs from the conserved cysteine through the conserved F or W. A D gene is named only where the DNA matches it firmly. Clone size is not always given. Where it is, it says once, few, many or a class for expanded clones.

V,size,D,length,J,CDR3,DNA
TRBV5-1,NA,TRBD1,13,TRBJ2-7,CASSLGGGREQYF,TGCGCCAGCAGCTTGGGAGGGGGCCGCGAGCAGTACTTC
TRBV18,NA,TRBD1,17,TRBJ1-3,CASSPGQARQSGNTIYF,TGTGCCAGCTCACCCGGACAGGCCCGCCAATCTGGAAACACCATATATTTT
TRBV6-6,NA,TRBD1,15,TRBJ1-5,CASSTGQGASQPQHF,TGTGCCAGCAGTACAGGACAGGGGGCGAGTCAGCCCCAGCATTTT
TRBV7-3,NA,TRBD1,16,TRBJ2-5,CASSLRGQQAQETQYF,TGTGCCAGCAGCTTGAGGGGACAGCAAGCGCAAGAGACCCAGTACTTC
TRBV6-2/TRBV6-3,NA,NA,14,TRBJ2-7,CASSLQGMSYEQYF,TGTGCCAGCAGTTTACAGGGAATGTCCTACGAGCAGTACTTC
TRBV7-9,few,TRBD1,16,TRBJ1-6,CASSFRDRSYNSPLHF,TGTGCCAGCAGCTTCCGGGACAGAAGCTATAATTCACCCCTCCACTTT
TRBV5-1,NA,TRBD1,13,TRBJ2-7,CASFRDRGSEQYF,TGCGCCAGCTTCCGGGACAGGGGGAGCGAGCAGTACTTC
TRBV18,many,NA,14,TRBJ1-1,CASSSGGRNTEAFF,TGTGCCAGCTCATCGGGGGGTCGGAACACTGAAGCTTTCTTT
TRBV27,NA,TRBD1,16,TRBJ1-1,CASSLYGQGAGTEAFF,TGTGCCAGCAGTTTATATGGACAGGGGGCTGGCACTGAAGCTTTCTTT
TRBV4-2,few,NA,15,TRBJ1-5,CASSQDSYSNQPQHF,TGTGCCAGCAGCCAAGATTCCTATAGCAATCAGCCCCAGCATTTT
TRBV27,NA,TRBD1,15,TRBJ1-5,CASRSTGARNQPQHF,TGTGCCAGCAGATCTACAGGGGCCCGCAATCAGCCCCAGCATTTT
TRBV20-1,NA,NA,13,TRBJ1-2,CSARRSFANGYTF,TGCAGTGCTAGGCGTTCTTTTGCTAATGGCTACACCTTC
TRBV19,NA,NA,13,TRBJ2-4,CASSTGARNIQYF,TGTGCCAGTAGTACAGGGGCGAGAAACATTCAGTACTTC
TRBV7-6,NA,NA,16,TRBJ1-1,CASSPRAAGAFTEAFF,TGTGCCAGCAGCCCCCGCGCCGCAGGGGCGTTCACTGAAGCTTTCTTT
TRBV12-3/TRBV12-4,NA,NA,14,TRBJ2-1,CASSGVSRGNEQFF,TGTGCCAGCAGCGGGGTCTCGAGAGGCAATGAGCAGTTCTTC
TRBV6-5,NA,NA,15,TRBJ1-2,CASQRGAWDNYGYTF,TGTGCCAGCCAGAGGGGGGCTTGGGATAACTATGGCTACACCTTC
TRBV29-1,few,NA,14,TRBJ2-3,CSVEGDVSTDTQYF,TGCAGCGTCGAGGGAGATGTTAGCACAGATACGCAGTATTTT
TRBV4-3,once,NA,19,TRBJ2-1,CASSQDNSKSTRENNEQFF,TGCGCCAGCAGCCAAGATAACTCGAAGTCGACAAGGGAGAACAATGAGCAGTTCTTC
TRBV2,NA,NA,14,TRBJ1-3,CASSPDRPGNTIYF,TGTGCCAGCAGTCCCGACAGGCCTGGAAACACCATATATTTT
TRBV29-1,NA,NA,12,TRBJ1-1,CSVEWGAVEAFF,TGCAGCGTTGAATGGGGGGCCGTTGAAGCTTTCTTT
TRBV7-9,NA,NA,14,TRBJ1-3,CASSLEDGGNTIYF,TGTGCCAGCAGCTTAGAGGACGGAGGAAACACCATATATTTT
TRBV12-3/TRBV12-4,NA,NA,18,TRBJ1-6,CASSFGPVIPTLNSPLHF,TGTGCCAGCAGTTTTGGTCCCGTCATTCCGACCCTGAATTCACCCCTCCACTTT
TRBV5-5,NA,NA,14,TRBJ2-3,CASSLAGDTYTQYF,TGTGCCAGCAGCTTAGCCGGGGACACATATACGCAGTATTTT
TRBV7-2,NA,TRBD1,15,TRBJ1-5,CASSVGTVSNQPQHF,TGTGCCAGCAGCGTAGGGACAGTAAGCAATCAGCCCCAGCATTTT
TRBV27,NA,NA,15,TRBJ1-2,CASRPTGMFRAGYTF,TGTGCCAGCAGACCTACGGGCATGTTTCGTGCTGGCTACACCTTC
TRBV2,NA,NA,16,TRBJ1-3,CASSGRTASSGNTIYF,TGTGCCAGCAGTGGACGGACCGCCTCATCTGGAAACACCATATATTTT
TRBV4-3,NA,TRBD2,15,TRBJ2-5,CASSQAIRTRETQYF,TGCGCCAGCAGCCAAGCAATTAGGACTAGAGAGACCCAGTACTTC
TRBV20-1,few,NA,18,TRBJ1-6,CSARPGQRESSYNSPLHF,TGCAGTGCTAGACCCGGACAGCGGGAAAGCTCCTATAATTCACCCCTCCACTTT
TRBV2,NA,NA,16,TRBJ1-3,CASSEWGPVVGNTIYF,TGTGCCAGCAGTGAATGGGGTCCAGTGGTCGGAAACACCATATATTTT
TRBV7-9,few,NA,16,TRBJ2-4,CATRLVQGKAKNIQYF,TGTGCCACCCGCCTCGTCCAGGGGAAAGCCAAAAACATTCAGTACTTC
TRBV9,NA,NA,13,TRBJ1-1,CASSVHRAGGAFF,TGTGCCAGCAGCGTCCACCGGGCCGGAGGGGCTTTCTTT
TRBV3-1,NA,NA,16,TRBJ2-7,CASSLGLVLEGYEQYF,TGTGCCAGCAGCCTTGGGTTGGTGCTAGAGGGCTACGAGCAGTACTTC
TRBV5-1,NA,NA,14,TRBJ1-2,CASSLTPRRDGYTF,TGCGCCAGCAGCTTGACACCCCGAAGGGATGGCTACACCTTC
TRBV20-1,NA,NA,15,TRBJ1-1,CSARDRSGFDTEAFF,TGCAGTGCTAGAGATCGGTCCGGCTTTGACACTGAAGCTTTCTTT
TRBV4-2,few,NA,14,TRBJ1-2,CASSPDRNNYGYTF,TGTGCCAGCAGCCCCGACAGGAATAACTATGGCTACACCTTC
TRBV28,few,NA,13,TRBJ2-2,CASTLWNTGELFF,TGTGCCAGCACCTTGTGGAACACCGGGGAGCTGTTTTTT
TRBV20-1,few,NA,17,TRBJ1-4,CSANNPGDGATNEKLFF,TGCAGTGCTAACAATCCAGGGGACGGAGCAACTAATGAAAAACTGTTTTTT
TRBV12-3/TRBV12-4,NA,NA,17,TRBJ2-2,CASSLRGRGDLTGELFF,TGTGCCAGCAGTTTAAGGGGAAGAGGGGACCTCACCGGGGAGCTGTTTTTT